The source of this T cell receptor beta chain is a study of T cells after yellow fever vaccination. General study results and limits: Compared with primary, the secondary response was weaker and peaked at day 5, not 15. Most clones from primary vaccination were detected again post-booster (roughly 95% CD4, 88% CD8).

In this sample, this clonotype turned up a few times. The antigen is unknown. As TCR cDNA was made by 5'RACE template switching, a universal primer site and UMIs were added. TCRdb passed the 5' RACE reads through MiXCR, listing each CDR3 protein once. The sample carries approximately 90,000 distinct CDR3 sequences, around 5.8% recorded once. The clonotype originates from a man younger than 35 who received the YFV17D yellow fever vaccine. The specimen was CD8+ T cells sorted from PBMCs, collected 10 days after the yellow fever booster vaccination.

Here the CDR3 DNA reads TGCAGCTCCCGACGGGGGGACTCCTACGAGCAGTACTTC. It encodes CSSRRGDSYEQYF. The chain joins TRBV29-1 to TRBJ2-7; 7 bases match TRBD2. CDR3 length: 13 amino acids. With 8 bases clipped from V and 0 bases from J, the junction kept 7 bases outside the gene matches. Germline CDR1 and CDR2: SQVTM and ANQGSEA.